One and the same sample provided the 18 T cell receptor beta chains below, sequenced in a study of OX40 agonist ivuxolimab in advanced cancers. Library preparation was by the immunoSEQ multiplex PCR assay. TCRdb mirrors the immuneACCESS table, restricted to in-frame sequences. Some clones are absent from its copies; in checked studies, under half trace to an unresolved V gene, and the reason for the others is unknown. The sample table holds about 33,000 clones, of which about 80% were seen once. The leading ten clones occupy 9% to 15% of the sample. Source: CD4+ or CD8+ T cells sorted from blood, taken in a trial of the OX40 agonist ivuxolimab. Source of these receptors: an adult with an advanced solid tumor such as melanoma, head and neck, liver or kidney cancer.

The V and J genes are TRBV28 and TRBJ2-7; D remains unclear. This CDR3 comprises 11 residues. The germline CDR1 and CDR2 sequences are MDHEN and SYDVKM. V lost 8 bases and J 6 bases, leaving 11 bases between the germline ends. CDR3 coding DNA: TGTGCCAGCGAAAATCTATCCGAGCAGTACTTC. Protein product: CASENLSEQYF.

In its sample, this clone ranks as medium-sized. This sequence joins TRBV7-8 and TRBJ2-7, with 8 bases that match TRBD1. This CDR3 comprises 15 residues. V was clipped by 5 bases and J by 0 bases; unmatched bases: 6. CDR1 is SGHVS, CDR2 FQNEAQ, per germline. The CDR3 protein is CASSPTRGPSYEQYF. DNA for the CDR3: TGTGCCAGCAGCCCAACCAGGGGGCCCTCCTACGAGCAGTACTTC.

The chain has TRBV2 and TRBJ2-5; 9 bases agree with TRBD2. CDR3 length: 18 amino acids. J was trimmed by 5 bases and V by 5 bases; bases with no gene match: 18. CDR1 is SNHLY, CDR2 FYNNEI, per germline. CDR3 protein: CASSFEEGGGAQVETQYF. The CDR3 DNA reads as TGTGCCAGCAGTTTCGAGGAGGGCGGGGGGGCCCAAGTGGAGACCCAGTACTTC.

DNA for the CDR3: TGTGCCAGCACATCTCAAAGGTCATCTGGGGCCAACGTCCTGACTTTC. It yields the protein CASTSQRSSGANVLTF. The chain uses TRBV28 and TRBJ2-6; no definite D call. Germline values: CDR1 MDHEN, CDR2 SYDVKM. The CDR3 sequence is 16 residues long. V was clipped by 7 bases and J by 1 base, with 14 bases between them.

The gene calls are TRBV29-1 and TRBJ2-5; weak D call: TRBD1 (6 bases). From germline, CDR1 is SQVTM and CDR2 ANQGSEA. V lost 5 bases and J lost 5, with 15 bases in between. The CDR3 runs to 13 residues. The CDR3 region has the DNA TGCAGCGTTCTTGGTACAGGGCGTGAGACCCAGTACTTC. It is translated as CSVLGTGRETQYF.

The gene calls are TRBV19 and TRBJ2-1, with a tentative D call TRBD2 (6 bases). The CDR3 has 15 amino acids. V lost 2 bases, J lost 4 bases, and 12 bases lay in between. Per germline, CDR1 LNHDA and CDR2 SQIVND (reference sequence). The CDR3 nucleotides are TGTGCCAGTAGTATATCTAGCGAACCTTACAATGAGCAGTTCTTC. Translating it yields CASSISSEPYNEQFF. Based on the CDR3 plus reference TRBV19 and TRBJ2-1, the full variable domain is DGGITQSPKYLFRKEGQNVTLSCEQNLNHDAMYWYRQDPGQGLRLIYYSQIVNDFQKGDIAEGYSVSREKKESFPLTVTSAQKNPTAFYLCASSISSEPYNEQFFGPGTRLTVL.

This clone was detected once. The V gene is TRBV5-6, the J gene TRBJ1-5, with D perhaps TRBD1 (5 bases). Per germline, CDR1 SGHDT and CDR2 YYEEEE. CDR3 length equals 16 residues. The germline V and J ends were trimmed by 1 base and 5 bases, with 16 bases remaining between them. DNA of the CDR3: TGTGCCAGCAGCTTGAGAGGTGGCAGGGCCGATCAGCCCCAGCATTTT. Translating it yields CASSLRGGRADQPQHF.

This chain uses TRBV27 with TRBJ2-5, with 7 positions matching TRBD2. The end of the DNA aligns better with TRBJ2-7, so the J call may be wrong. The germline V gene encodes CDR1 MNHEY and CDR2 SMNVEV (reference sequence). The CDR3 is made up of 13 amino acids. CDR3 sequence reads: CASSPGRGYEQYF. The CDR3, as DNA: TGTGCCAGCAGTCCAGGGAGGGGCTACGAGCAGTACTTC.

The rearrangement joins TRBV30 to TRBJ1-2, with 10 bases that match TRBD1. The germline V gene has CDR1 GTSNPN and CDR2 SVGIG (reference sequence). Losses at the gene ends were 3 bases for V and 6 bases for J; bases not matched to a gene: 1. The CDR3 consists of 12 residues. The CDR3 sequence is CAWRGTGDGYTF. The DNA for the CDR3 is TGTGCCTGGAGGGGGACAGGGGATGGCTACACCTTC. The full variable domain, rest sourced from reference TRBV30 and TRBJ1-2, is SQTIHQWPATLVQPVGSPLSLECTVEGTSNPNLYWYRQAAGRGLQLLFYSVGIGQISSEVPQNLSASRPQDRQFILSSKKLLLSDSGFYLCAWRGTGDGYTFGSGTRLTVV.

The J gene is TRBJ1-1, the V gene TRBV4-3; a weak D match, TRBD1 (5 bases). CDR3 length equals 16 residues. V shed 0 bases and J shed 3 bases, with 14 bases lying between them. The germline gives CDR1 LGHNA, CDR2 YSLEER. The CDR3 sequence is CASSQDLFGGDTEAFF. The CDR3 DNA reads TGCGCCAGCAGCCAAGATCTCTTTGGAGGGGACACTGAAGCTTTCTTT.

This clone came up once. J is TRBJ2-5 and V is TRBV6-1, with D possibly matching TRBD2 (6 bases). CDR1 is MNHNS and CDR2 is SASEGT in the germline V gene. The CDR3 is made up of 15 amino acids. Trimming removed 4 bases from V and 3 bases from J, with 15 bases in between. The CDR3 reads CASSAQGLAEETQYF. The CDR3 DNA sequence: TGTGCCAGCAGTGCGCAGGGACTGGCAGAAGAGACCCAGTACTTC.

The chain carries TRBV7-9 and TRBJ2-2; no firm D call. This CDR3 region has 15 residues. CDR1 SEHNR and CDR2 FQNEAQ come from the germline V gene (reference sequence). Between the trimmed V and J ends, which lost 5 bases and 3 bases, there was a span of 13 bases. In nucleotides, the CDR3 is TGTGCCAGCAGCCCGCTGGTAGAACACACCGGGGAGCTGTTTTTT. It codes for CASSPLVEHTGELFF.

This clone has more than one count but fewer than ten. The chain combines TRBV5-1 with TRBJ1-1; D remains ambiguous. The CDR3 loop spans 14 amino acids. CDR1 and CDR2 (germline): SGHRS, YFSETQ. Trimming took off 0 bases at V and 2 bases at J, with 8 bases between the two ends. CDR3 loop: CASSLAGANTEAFF. CDR3 sequence (DNA): TGCGCCAGCAGCTTGGCCGGCGCCAACACTGAAGCTTTCTTT. The full variable domain, rest sourced from reference TRBV5-1 and TRBJ1-1, is KAGVTQTPRYLIKTRGQQVTLSCSPISGHRSVSWYQQTPGQGLQFLFEYFSETQRNKGNFPGRFSGRQFSNSRSEMNVSTLELGDSALYLCASSLAGANTEAFFGQGTRLTVV.

The chain employs TRBV21-1 and TRBJ2-1; the table's D gene call, TRBD2, was not cross checked with the DNA. TRBV21-1 has pseudogene status. The CDR3 runs 16 residues. The CDR3 loop reads CASSNALGTSVVEQFF. The CDR3 DNA reads as TGTGCCAGCAGCAATGCCCTGGGGACTAGCGTTGTTGAGCAGTTCTTC.

The rearrangement uses TRBV9 and TRBJ1-6; D gene unclear. The germline V gene encodes CDR1 SGDLS and CDR2 YYNGEE. The CDR3 runs to 14 residues. V lost 2 bases and J lost 9, with 12 bases in between. The CDR3 bases are TGTGCCAGCAGCGTGTTCCGGGCAGGTTCACCCCTCCACTTT. Protein product: CASSVFRAGSPLHF.

This sequence joins TRBV9 and TRBJ2-5; TRBD2 matches at 7 bases. This CDR3 region has 17 residues. Trimming removed 3 bases from V and 0 bases from J; junction bases left unmatched: 11. The germline gives CDR1 SGDLS, CDR2 YYNGEE. The CDR3: CASSAPLGREYQETQYF. The CDR3 nucleotides are TGTGCCAGCAGCGCCCCACTCGGGCGGGAGTACCAAGAGACCCAGTACTTC.

The rearrangement uses TRBV4-1 and TRBJ2-2; tentative D call: TRBD1 (6 bases). Germline CDR1 and CDR2: MGHRA and YSYEKL. This CDR3 region has 14 residues. The V end lost 5 bases, the J end lost 3 bases, and 10 bases lay between the germline ends. In nucleotides, the CDR3 is TGCGCCAGCAGCTCCACAGGGCACACCGGGGAGCTGTTTTTT. This translates into CASSSTGHTGELFF.

V usage is TRBV9 and J usage is TRBJ2-5, with a possible D match to TRBD2 (6 bases). Germline V CDR1 and CDR2: SGDLS, YYNGEE. The CDR3 consists of 14 residues. Trimming shortened V by 4 bases and J by 0 bases, and 10 bases separated the two germline ends. Here the CDR3 DNA reads TGTGCCAGCAGCCCGACTAGGTACCAAGAGACCCAGTACTTC. Translated, it gives CASSPTRYQETQYF.